The clone carrying this TCR beta chain was found a few times. The antigen remains undetermined. Time point in this sample: week 5, during vaccination. With topical imiquimod, each dose of the vaccine consisted of 300 ug of mutant IDH1 20-mer peptide. Each donor presented with a new WHO grade 3 or 4 astrocytoma that tested IDH1-mutant and showed ATRX loss. This record comes from a study of a mutant IDH1 vaccine in newly diagnosed glioma. Across the study: Those enrolled had earlier been treated with radiotherapy, temozolomide, or both, mostly both.

Study-level points and caveats: Pseudoprogression apparently tracked independently of changes in top peripheral T cell clonotypes.

The germline V gene has CDR1 WSHSY and CDR2 SAAADI. With 4 bases removed from V and 2 bases from J, the gap between germline ends came to 15 bases. This CDR3 has 16 amino acids. Some clones are missing from TCRdb's copy, which holds only in-frame ones; the method was immunoSEQ multiplex PCR. Of 38,000 or so clones detected, approximately 93% appear once; the ten largest clones hold about 2.6%. Sequencing was performed on PBMCs, taken from a glioma patient whose treatment included an IDH1 peptide vaccine. This TCR was recovered from a man aged 50 to 59 with glioma. This chain joins TRBV10-2 and TRBJ1-5, with D hard to call. The CDR3 sequence is CASSVGSSFGNQPQHF. CDR3 DNA sequence: TGCGCCAGCAGTGTGGGCAGTTCTTTTGGCAATCAGCCCCAGCATTTT.